This T cell receptor beta chain was observed in a study of shared clonotypes between healthy human individuals. Under the authors' procedure: Junction-only sequences without quality scores came from ImmunoSEQ, so filtering differed. The data were produced by immunoSEQ multiplex PCR, yet TCRdb's version contains in-frame clones alone and is incomplete. From that table come the V and J calls and clone size; the DNA was used to work out D and trimming. The sample gives about 600,000 clones, roughly 79% of which show up once; about 11% is in the top ten. Healthy adults negative for HIV, lacking recent acute infections or vaccinations, served as donors. Germline trimming cut 4 bases from V and 4 bases from J; bases unmatched to any gene: 11. This CDR3 spans 17 amino acids. From germline, CDR1 is SGHDT and CDR2 YYEEEE.

Sequencing was carried out using PBMCs. The rearrangement uses TRBV5-6 and TRBJ2-1; 10 bases fit TRBD1. This TCR was recovered from a woman aged 40 to 50 in good health. Some clones in this sample may be carry-over from other donors' samples. The CDR3 DNA reads as TGTGCCAGCAGCAGAGTCACTGGGACAGGGGTTTACAATGAGCAGTTCTTC. The encoded protein is CASSRVTGTGVYNEQFF.